The 21 T cell receptor beta chains below were found in one sample sequenced in a study of blood T cell repertoires in COVID-19 (dated by TCRdb to the early 2020s). The library was made by the immunoSEQ multiplex PCR assay. TCRdb stores this immuneACCESS table with in-frame sequences only. Part of the clones is absent; in the studies checked, under half of the shortfall reflects unresolved V genes, and no reason is known for the rest. The sample data list roughly 150,000 clones, and 76% of these were observed just once. The ten most abundant clones make up around 4% of the sample. Sequencing used peripheral blood. All receptors derive from a man in his 60s with acute or convalescent COVID-19.

This clone showed up just a few times. The chain recombines TRBV27 with TRBJ1-1; D remains unclear. Trimming removed 2 bases at V and 5 bases at J, with 12 bases between. Germline V gene data show CDR1 as MNHEY and CDR2 as SMNVEV (reference sequence). The CDR3 contains 14 residues. The CDR3 loop reads CASSLVGLGTEAFF. The CDR3 DNA is TGTGCCAGCAGTTTAGTCGGACTGGGGACTGAAGCTTTCTTT.

V and J are TRBV5-1 and TRBJ2-7; 10 bases align to TRBD2. V lost 4 bases, J lost 7 bases, and 14 bases stayed unmatched. The germline V gene has CDR1 SGHRS and CDR2 YFSETQ. This CDR3 contains 16 residues. This CDR3 is CASSPAGGLRTREQYF. CDR3 coding DNA: TGCGCCAGCAGCCCAGCGGGAGGGCTTCGTACTAGGGAGCAGTACTTC.

The genes are TRBV2 and TRBJ2-5; 13 positions match TRBD2. The germline gives CDR1 SNHLY, CDR2 FYNNEI. Germline trimming cut 5 bases from V and 4 bases from J; bases unmatched to any gene: 1. CDR3 length: 14 residues. The CDR3 sequence: CASSRTSGRETQYF. In DNA, the CDR3 is TGTGCCAGCAGTCGGACTAGCGGGAGAGAGACCCAGTACTTC.

The V call is TRBV11-2, the J call TRBJ2-1; a possible D gene is TRBD2 (5 bases). CDR3 size: 14 residues. Germline V CDR1 and CDR2: SGHAT, FQNNGV. Trimming pared 10 bases from V and 0 bases from J, leaving 13 bases between. CDR3 DNA sequence: TGTGCCACCCGAAGGGAGAGCTCCTACAATGAGCAGTTCTTC. Its protein product is CATRRESSYNEQFF.

This sequence joins TRBV3-1 (or the pseudogene TRBV3-2) and TRBJ2-7; TRBD1 matches 11 bases. V lost 0 bases to trimming and J lost 0 bases; unmatched junction nucleotides: 1. Germline assignment: CDR1 LGHDT and CDR2 YNNKEL (reference sequence). CDR3 length: 16 residues. In DNA form, the CDR3 reads TGTGCCAGCAGCCAAGAGGGACAGGGGGTCTCCTACGAGCAGTACTTC. Translating it yields CASSQEGQGVSYEQYF.

This chain joins TRBV6-4 and TRBJ2-7, with TRBD2 matching over 12 bases. The trim removed 6 bases at V and 2 bases at J, leaving 5 bases unmatched. CDR3 length equals 15 residues. Germline loops: CDR1 MRHNA, CDR2 SNTAGT. The CDR3 DNA is TGTGCCAGCAGCCCTAGGACTAGCGGGGCCTACGAGCAGTACTTC. Protein: CASSPRTSGAYEQYF.

This clone was counted a single time. The genes are TRBV3-1 (or the pseudogene TRBV3-2) and TRBJ2-3, with 7 bases identical to TRBD2. Germline V gene sequence: CDR1 LGHDT, CDR2 YNNKEL (reference sequence). After removal of 1 base from V and 5 bases from J, the junction contained 6 bases not matched to a gene. The length of the CDR3 is 15 residues. The CDR3 reads CASSQAGRAGDTQYF. In nucleotides, the CDR3 is TGTGCCAGCAGCCAAGCGGGGAGGGCAGGAGATACGCAGTATTTT.

This clone was seen once. The V and J genes are TRBV28 and TRBJ2-7, with 13 bases that match TRBD2. Losses at the gene ends were 3 bases for V and 1 base for J; bases not matched to a gene: 9. The germline V gene has CDR1 MDHEN and CDR2 SYDVKM. CDR3 length: 18 amino acids. CDR3 nucleotides: TGTGCCAGCAGTTTCGCCGGGACTAGCGGGGTGGGGTCCTACGAGCAGTACTTC. Its protein product is CASSFAGTSGVGSYEQYF.

Ten or more counts support this clone. The V gene is TRBV27, the J gene TRBJ1-1; tentative D call: TRBD1 (5 bases). The CDR3 consists of 14 residues. Germline loops: CDR1 MNHEY, CDR2 SMNVEV (reference sequence). The V and J ends lost 4 bases and 7 bases respectively, with 16 bases between them. The CDR3 protein is CASSWVGVVGEAFF. The DNA for the CDR3 is TGTGCCAGCAGTTGGGTAGGGGTAGTGGGTGAAGCTTTCTTT.

The chain carries TRBV5-1 and TRBJ2-1, with 11 bases lining up with TRBD1. The germline gives CDR1 SGHRS, CDR2 YFSETQ. The CDR3 is 19 amino acids. Trimming removed 4 bases from V and 5 bases from J; junction bases left unmatched: 17. This CDR3 reads CASSPRDRGWVGPDNEQFF. The CDR3 nucleotides read TGCGCCAGCAGCCCCCGGGACAGGGGGTGGGTTGGACCAGACAATGAGCAGTTCTTC.

The chain has TRBV11-3 and TRBJ2-3, with 9 bases lining up with TRBD2. The CDR3 runs 14 residues. V lost 6 bases, J lost 2 bases, and 3 bases stayed unmatched. Germline CDR1 SGHNT, CDR2 YENEEA. The CDR3 DNA follows: TGTGCCAGCAGGGCTAGCGGGGACACAGATACGCAGTATTTT. It specifies CASRASGDTDTQYF. Supplemented by reference TRBV11-3 and TRBJ2-3, the full variable domain reads EAGVVQSPRYKIIEKKQPVAFWCNPISGHNTLYWYLQNLGQGPELLIRYENEEAVDDSQLPKDRFSAERLKGVDSTLKIQPAELGDSAVYLCASRASGDTDTQYFGPGTRLTVL.

The chain has TRBV19 and TRBJ1-2; D gene ambiguous. The CDR3 is 13 residues long. V lost 5 bases to trimming and J lost 7 bases, with 14 bases between them. Germline V lookup: CDR1 LNHDA, CDR2 SQIVND (reference sequence). Here the CDR3 DNA reads TGTGCCAGTAGTCCTGACACCTCTATTGGCTACACCTTC. Residues: CASSPDTSIGYTF.

The J gene is TRBJ2-1, the V gene TRBV7-2; 10 nucleotides line up with TRBD2. The CDR3 consists of 15 residues. With V trimmed by 5 bases and J by 4 bases, 5 bases remained unmatched. Germline loops: CDR1 SGHTA, CDR2 FQGNSA. The CDR3 region is CASSPLAGVYNEQFF. CDR3 bases: TGTGCCAGCAGCCCCCTAGCGGGAGTTTACAATGAGCAGTTCTTC.

The V gene is TRBV6-5, the J gene TRBJ2-4; tentative D call: TRBD2 (5 bases). In germline, CDR1 is MNHEY, CDR2 SVGAGI. Trimming shortened V by 3 bases and J by 1 base, and 13 bases separated the two germline ends. The CDR3 covers 16 residues. The CDR3 DNA reads TGTGCCAGCAGTTATACTCCACTAGGGGCCAAAAACATTCAGTACTTC. Encoded protein: CASSYTPLGAKNIQYF.

This chain joins TRBV6-5 and TRBJ2-5; 7 nucleotides match TRBD1. There are 13 residues in the CDR3. Losses at the gene ends were 6 bases for V and 4 bases for J; bases not matched to a gene: 5. In germline, CDR1 is MNHEY, CDR2 SVGAGI. For the CDR3, the DNA is TGTGCCAGCAGCCTACAGGGGTTAGAGACCCAGTACTTC. Its protein product is CASSLQGLETQYF.

The chain links TRBV10-3 to TRBJ1-1; D not certain. The V and J ends lost 5 bases and 1 base respectively, with 5 bases between them. Germline V gene lookup returns CDR1 ENHRY and CDR2 SYGVKD. The CDR3 length is 12 residues. CDR3 bases: TGTGCCATCAGTACACAGAACACTGAAGCTTTCTTT. Translated: CAISTQNTEAFF.

The chain is built from TRBV30 and TRBJ1-5; D is ambiguous. The CDR3 spans 14 residues. The germline CDR1 and CDR2 sequences are GTSNPN and SVGIG (reference sequence). V lost 1 base to trimming and J lost 3 bases, with 10 bases between them. CDR3 sequence reads: CAWSAHSHNQPQHF. Written as DNA, the CDR3 is TGTGCCTGGAGTGCGCATAGCCACAATCAGCCCCAGCATTTT.

The rearrangement joins TRBV3-1 (or the pseudogene TRBV3-2) to TRBJ2-1; possibly TRBD1 for D (6 bases). The V end lost 1 base, the J end lost 5 bases, and 15 bases lay between the germline ends. This CDR3 has 16 amino acids. In germline, CDR1 is LGHDT, CDR2 YNNKEL (reference sequence). CDR3 sequence: CASSQAGQGTDNEQFF. CDR3 nucleotides: TGTGCCAGCAGCCAAGCCGGGCAGGGGACGGACAATGAGCAGTTCTTC.

The chain carries TRBV7-2 and TRBJ1-6, with a possible D match to TRBD1 (6 bases). Germline CDR1 is SGHTA and CDR2 is FQGNSA. The CDR3 contains 14 residues. Trimming stripped 2 bases from V and 7 bases from J, with 9 bases between. The DNA of the CDR3 is TGTGCCAGCAGCTTATACCAGGGGAATTCACCCCTCCACTTT. Translation: CASSLYQGNSPLHF.

The chain joins TRBV9 to TRBJ2-7, with D hard to call. The ends were cut back, 0 bases at V and 1 base at J, with 8 bases in the middle. In germline, CDR1 is SGDLS, CDR2 YYNGEE. The CDR3 is 14 amino acids. In DNA form, the CDR3 reads TGTGCCAGCAGCGTAGCTCTTACTTCCTACGAGCAGTACTTC. Translating gives CASSVALTSYEQYF.

The genes are TRBV19 and TRBJ2-1, with TRBD2 matching 11 bases. The length of the CDR3 is 16 residues. The ends lost 5 bases at V and 8 bases at J; junction bases unmatched: 11. The V gene's germline CDR1 is LNHDA and CDR2 SQIVND (reference sequence). Here the CDR3 DNA reads TGTGCCAGTAGTTTACCTACTAGCGGGAGTTTCGATGAGCAGTTCTTC. Translating it yields CASSLPTSGSFDEQFF.